This T cell receptor beta chain came from a study of cytomegalovirus exposure and HLA in healthy donors. Broader study findings: TCR beta V- and J-gene trimming, according to a later analysis, was linked to a missense DCLRE1C variant.

The CDR3 sequence is 14 residues long. Germline V gene sequence: CDR1 SGHTA, CDR2 FQGNSA. The germline V and J ends were trimmed by 5 bases and 2 bases, with 10 bases remaining between them. PCR amplification relied on 60 Vbeta primers (plus 13 Jbeta primers). TCRdb's copy holds only in-frame clones and misses some; the assay was immunoSEQ multiplex PCR. This table has roughly 130,000 clones, 75% to 90% appearing once. Regarding this clone: Its antigen is not identified.

This sequence was found in a man aged 25-45 years in good health and CMV-seronegative. The chain employs TRBV7-2 and TRBJ2-1, with D perhaps matching TRBD1 (5 bases). The specimen was PBMCs. DNA of the CDR3: TGTGCCAGCAGCCCCAGGGCCACCTACAATGAGCAGTTCTTC. Translated: CASSPRATYNEQFF. Variable domain in full (rest from reference TRBV7-2 and TRBJ2-1): GAGVSQSPSNKVTEKGKDVELRCDPISGHTALYWYRQSLGQGLEFLIYFQGNSAPDKSGLPSDRFSAERTGGSVSTLTIQRTQQEDSAVYLCASSPRATYNEQFFGPGTRLTVL.